Listed here are 4 T cell receptor beta chains from one sample, sequenced in a study of cytomegalovirus exposure and HLA in healthy donors. The data were produced by immunoSEQ multiplex PCR, yet TCRdb's version contains in-frame clones alone and is incomplete. There are over 250,000 clones in the sample; approximately 83% occur only once, and 1% lies in the top ten. The specimen was PBMCs. The receptors stem from a woman aged 18-35 years in good health and CMV-seronegative.

The chain employs TRBV19 and TRBJ1-5; 7 bases fit TRBD1. Germline V gene lookup returns CDR1 LNHDA and CDR2 SQIVND (reference sequence). The CDR3 sequence is 15 residues long. DNA for the CDR3: TGTGCATCGACAGGGAAGCAATATAGCAATCAGCCCCAGCATTTT. It encodes CASTGKQYSNQPQHF. Drawing the rest from reference TRBV19 and TRBJ1-5, the complete variable domain is DGGITQSPKYLFRKEGQNVTLSCEQNLNHDAMYWYRQDPGQGLRLIYYSQIVNDFQKGDIAEGYSVSREKKESFPLTVTSAQKNPTAFYLCASTGKQYSNQPQHFGDGTRLSIL.

This clone showed up just a few times. This rearrangement joins TRBV19 to TRBJ1-2, with D perhaps matching TRBD1 (5 bases). CDR3 length equals 14 residues. Germline values: CDR1 LNHDA, CDR2 SQIVND (reference sequence). Trimming took 3 bases from V and 9 from J, leaving 17 bases between them. CDR3 amino acids: CASSIIGGVPSYTF. CDR3 sequence (DNA): TGTGCCAGTAGTATCATCGGGGGAGTTCCGAGCTACACCTTC.

J is TRBJ2-2 and V is TRBV28, with 7 bases fitting TRBD2. There are 16 residues in the CDR3. After removal of 6 bases from V and 0 bases from J, the junction contained 7 bases not matched to a gene. Germline values: CDR1 MDHEN, CDR2 SYDVKM. The CDR3 protein is CASRGTGGANTGELFF. CDR3 sequence (DNA): TGTGCCAGCAGGGGGACGGGGGGAGCGAACACCGGGGAGCTGTTTTTT.

This sequence joins TRBV5-4 and TRBJ1-2, with a weak D call TRBD1 (6 bases). In germline, CDR1 is SGHNT, CDR2 YYREEE (reference sequence). Trimming removed 3 bases at V and 2 bases at J, with 11 bases between. CDR3 size: 14 residues. CDR3 residues: CASSSGTPNYGYTF. CDR3 DNA sequence: TGTGCCAGCAGCTCCGGGACACCGAACTATGGCTACACCTTC.